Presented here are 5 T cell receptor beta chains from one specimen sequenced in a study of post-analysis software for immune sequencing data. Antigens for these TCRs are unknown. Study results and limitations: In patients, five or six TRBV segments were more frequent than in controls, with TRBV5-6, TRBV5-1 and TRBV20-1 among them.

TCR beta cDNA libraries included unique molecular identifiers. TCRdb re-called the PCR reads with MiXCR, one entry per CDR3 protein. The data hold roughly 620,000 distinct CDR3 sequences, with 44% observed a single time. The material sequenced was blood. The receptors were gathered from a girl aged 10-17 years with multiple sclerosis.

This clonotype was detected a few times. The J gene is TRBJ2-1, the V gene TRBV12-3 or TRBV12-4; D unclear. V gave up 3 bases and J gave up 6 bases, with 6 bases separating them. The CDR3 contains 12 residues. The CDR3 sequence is CASSLGFNEQFF. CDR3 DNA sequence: TGTGCCAGCAGTTTGGGTTTCAATGAGCAGTTCTTC.

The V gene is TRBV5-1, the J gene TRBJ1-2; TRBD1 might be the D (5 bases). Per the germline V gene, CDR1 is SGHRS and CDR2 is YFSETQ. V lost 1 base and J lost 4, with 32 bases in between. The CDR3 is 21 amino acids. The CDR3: CASSLFGQGDRRSSLSYGYTF. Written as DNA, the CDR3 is TGCGCCAGCAGCTTGTTCGGCCAGGGAGATCGGAGATCCAGCCTCTCCTATGGCTACACCTTC.

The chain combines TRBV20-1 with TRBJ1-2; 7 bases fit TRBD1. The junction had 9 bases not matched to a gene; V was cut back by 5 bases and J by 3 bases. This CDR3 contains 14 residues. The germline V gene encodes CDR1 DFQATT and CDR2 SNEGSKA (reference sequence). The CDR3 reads CSAPNTGEDYGYTF. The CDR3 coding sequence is TGCAGTGCTCCAAACACAGGGGAAGACTATGGCTACACCTTC.

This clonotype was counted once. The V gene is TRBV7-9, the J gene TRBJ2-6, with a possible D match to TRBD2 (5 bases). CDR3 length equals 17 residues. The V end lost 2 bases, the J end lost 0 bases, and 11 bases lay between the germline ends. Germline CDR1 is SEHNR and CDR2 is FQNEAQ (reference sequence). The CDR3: CASSLNRRASGANVLTF. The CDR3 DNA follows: TGTGCCAGCAGCTTAAATCGGCGGGCCTCTGGGGCCAACGTCCTGACTTTC.

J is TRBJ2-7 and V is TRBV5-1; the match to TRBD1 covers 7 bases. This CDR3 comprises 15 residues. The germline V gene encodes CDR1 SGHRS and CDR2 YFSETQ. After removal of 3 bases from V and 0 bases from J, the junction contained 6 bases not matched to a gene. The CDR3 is CASSSQGELSYEQYF. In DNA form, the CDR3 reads TGCGCCAGCAGCTCCCAGGGGGAACTCTCCTACGAGCAGTACTTC. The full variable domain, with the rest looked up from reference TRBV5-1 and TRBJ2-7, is KAGVTQTPRYLIKTRGQQVTLSCSPISGHRSVSWYQQTPGQGLQFLFEYFSETQRNKGNFPGRFSGRQFSNSRSEMNVSTLELGDSALYLCASSSQGELSYEQYFGPGTRLTVT.